A single sample is the source of the 21 T cell receptor beta chains below, sequenced in a study of blood T cell repertoires in COVID-19. TCRdb's table, derived via immunoSEQ multiplex PCR, lists solely in-frame clones and lacks some. The sample shows approximately 100,000 clones, around 85% of them seen only once. The sample consisted of PBMCs or T cells enriched from blood (not recorded which). Receptors originate from a woman aged 50 to 60 who had recovered from COVID-19.

The chain is built from TRBV6-5 and TRBJ2-5, with TRBD1 identical over 9 bases. Trimming at V came to 4 bases and at J to 2 bases, leaving 5 bases not matched to a gene. CDR1 and CDR2 from the germline V gene are MNHEY and SVGAGI. This CDR3 is 15 amino acids long. CDR3 bases: TGTGCCAGCAGTTCACCGGGACAGGGACAAGAGACCCAGTACTTC. It codes for CASSSPGQGQETQYF.

The chain combines TRBV4-1 with TRBJ1-3; 8 bases map to TRBD1. J lost 9 bases, V lost 2 bases, and 12 bases had no gene match. The CDR3 is made up of 16 amino acids. Germline V gene lookup returns CDR1 MGHRA and CDR2 YSYEKL. The CDR3 sequence: CASSQPGQGIFATIYF. DNA for the CDR3: TGCGCCAGCAGCCAACCAGGACAGGGTATTTTTGCCACCATATATTTT.

V gene TRBV28 combines with J gene TRBJ2-7; TRBD1 is a possible D gene (6 bases). This CDR3 comprises 15 residues. Deletions cut 6 bases from V and 2 bases from J, with 17 bases between. Per germline, CDR1 MDHEN and CDR2 SYDVKM. CDR3 sequence reads: CASSRLTPGAYEQYF. The CDR3 nucleotides are TGTGCCAGCAGCCGACTTACTCCAGGGGCCTACGAGCAGTACTTC.

The chain employs TRBV2 and TRBJ1-6, with 11 bases matching TRBD1. The CDR3 consists of 15 residues. The V segment lost 4 bases and the J segment 6 bases; nucleotides outside the gene matches: 2. CDR1 and CDR2 (germline): SNHLY, FYNNEI. CDR3 residues: CASSAGQGVNSPLHF. The CDR3 DNA reads as TGTGCCAGCAGTGCGGGACAGGGGGTTAATTCACCCCTCCACTTT.

This chain uses TRBV29-1 with TRBJ2-3, with D possibly matching TRBD2 (6 bases). V lost 2 bases and J lost 6, with 18 bases in between. Looked up from germline, CDR1 is SQVTM and CDR2 is ANQGSEA. The CDR3 is made up of 15 amino acids. In DNA form, the CDR3 reads TGCAGCGTTGAATGGGGAGGCAGGGAGAGCGATACGCAGTATTTT. Amino acid sequence: CSVEWGGRESDTQYF.

This rearrangement joins TRBV27 to TRBJ2-1; D is uncertain. The CDR3 consists of 11 residues. V was trimmed by 4 bases and J by 6 bases, leaving 4 bases between them. Per the germline V gene, CDR1 is MNHEY and CDR2 is SMNVEV (reference sequence). The CDR3 loop is CASSWSNEQFF. The CDR3 DNA is TGTGCCAGCAGTTGGAGCAATGAGCAGTTCTTC.

This sequence joins TRBV5-1 and TRBJ1-4; D is unresolved. Trimming cost V 1 base and J 0 bases, with 7 bases left between them. Germline CDR1 reads SGHRS; CDR2 reads YFSETQ. CDR3 length equals 15 residues. As DNA, the CDR3 is TGCGCCAGCAGCTTGTACCTAGCAACTAATGAAAAACTGTTTTTT. The encoded protein is CASSLYLATNEKLFF.

This chain joins TRBV7-6 and TRBJ2-7; 7 bases match TRBD2. V was pared by 2 bases and J by 0 bases, with 7 bases of the junction left unmatched. Germline values: CDR1 SGHVS, CDR2 FNYEAQ. The CDR3 covers 16 residues. The CDR3 bases are TGTGCCAGCAGCTTATATGGCAGCGGGGACTCCTACGAGCAGTACTTC. This encodes CASSLYGSGDSYEQYF.

The count of this clone is one. The rearrangement uses TRBV19 and TRBJ1-1; the D gene is possibly TRBD1 (6 bases). From germline, CDR1 is LNHDA and CDR2 SQIVND (reference sequence). This CDR3 contains 15 residues. Trimming stripped 6 bases from V and 0 bases from J, with 14 bases between. DNA for the CDR3: TGTGCCAGTAGAAGAGAGACAGGAGTGAACACTGAAGCTTTCTTT. The encoded protein is CASRRETGVNTEAFF.

The J gene is TRBJ2-7, the V gene TRBV5-1, with D tentatively TRBD1 (5 bases). Germline CDR1 SGHRS, CDR2 YFSETQ. This CDR3 comprises 13 residues. V was pared by 5 bases and J by 5 bases, with 14 bases between. The CDR3 nucleotides are TGCGCCAGCAGATTTGGGCCAGGGAACGAGCAGTACTTC. Translated: CASRFGPGNEQYF.

The chain carries TRBV5-1 and TRBJ1-1; unclear D gene. Trimming took off 0 bases at V and 5 bases at J, with 8 bases between the two ends. This CDR3 has 13 amino acids. Germline loops: CDR1 SGHRS, CDR2 YFSETQ. DNA for the CDR3: TGCGCCAGCAGCTTGGACAGAGGGACTGAAGCTTTCTTT. It specifies CASSLDRGTEAFF.

This clone has a single count. The V gene is TRBV5-3, the J gene TRBJ1-1; 8 positions agree with TRBD1. TRBV5-3 is placed among ORFs of uncertain function. The CDR3 loop spans 16 amino acids. V shed 4 bases and J 1 base; nucleotides not matched to a gene: 9. CDR3 coding DNA: TGTGCCAGAAGCCCCGGACAGGGTAGTGGGAACACTGAAGCTTTCTTT. Protein sequence: CARSPGQGSGNTEAFF.

The rearrangement uses TRBV5-1 and TRBJ2-3; 15 bases are a match to TRBD2. The J segment lost 0 bases and the V segment lost 2 bases, leaving 10 bases of the junction unmatched. The CDR3 consists of 20 residues. The germline V gene encodes CDR1 SGHRS and CDR2 YFSETQ. CDR3 loop: CASSFGGLAGGSSSTDTQYF. The CDR3, as DNA: TGCGCCAGCAGCTTTGGCGGACTAGCGGGGGGGTCCTCTAGCACAGATACGCAGTATTTT. The variable domain in full, with the rest retrieved from reference TRBV5-1 and TRBJ2-3, is KAGVTQTPRYLIKTRGQQVTLSCSPISGHRSVSWYQQTPGQGLQFLFEYFSETQRNKGNFPGRFSGRQFSNSRSEMNVSTLELGDSALYLCASSFGGLAGGSSSTDTQYFGPGTRLTVL.

The gene calls are TRBV3-1 (or the pseudogene TRBV3-2) and TRBJ2-4; D perhaps matches TRBD1 (6 bases). The germline V gene has CDR1 LGHDT and CDR2 YNNKEL (reference sequence). The V end was cut by 5 bases, the J end by 5 bases, with 13 bases between. This CDR3 comprises 14 residues. In nucleotides, the CDR3 is TGTGCCAGCAGCTTTGGGACATCGGAAAACATTCAGTACTTC. This codes for CASSFGTSENIQYF.

The genes are TRBV27 and TRBJ2-4; D gene uncertain. CDR1 MNHEY and CDR2 SMNVEV come from the germline V gene (reference sequence). This CDR3 has 13 residues. V was trimmed by 4 bases and J by 0 bases, leaving 4 bases between them. CDR3 sequence (DNA): TGTGCCAGCAGTTCTATAGCCAAAAACATTCAGTACTTC. It is translated as CASSSIAKNIQYF.

V usage is TRBV30 and J usage is TRBJ2-2; 7 positions agree with TRBD1. CDR1 and CDR2 (germline): GTSNPN, SVGIG (reference sequence). The CDR3 is 16 residues long. V dropped 3 bases and J dropped 2; count of bases not matched to a gene: 9. CDR3 DNA: TGTGCCTGGAGACAGACAGGGCGTTACAACACCGGGGAGCTGTTTTTT. It is translated as CAWRQTGRYNTGELFF.

V gene TRBV7-9 combines with J gene TRBJ2-1; TRBD2 matches 9 bases. Germline CDR1 reads SEHNR; CDR2 reads FQNEAQ (reference sequence). The CDR3 is made up of 15 amino acids. The V and J ends lost 4 bases and 8 bases, in that order; junction bases with no gene match: 9. CDR3 region: CASSSLREGLYEQFF. In DNA form, the CDR3 reads TGTGCCAGCAGCTCCCTGCGGGAGGGCCTCTATGAGCAGTTCTTC.

The rearrangement links TRBV2 to TRBJ2-1, with 13 bases that match TRBD2. V dropped 2 bases and J dropped 12; count of bases not matched to a gene: 4. Germline V gives CDR1 SNHLY, CDR2 FYNNEI. This CDR3 is built from 14 residues. Here the CDR3 DNA reads TGTGCCAGCAGTGAAACTAGCGGGAGGGCCTGGCAGTTCTTC. Protein product: CASSETSGRAWQFF.

The chain joins TRBV2 to TRBJ1-5, with D possibly matching TRBD1 (5 bases). The CDR3 extends over 16 amino acids. Trimming cost V 3 bases and J 6 bases, with 18 bases left between them. The V gene's germline CDR1 is SNHLY and CDR2 FYNNEI. Here the CDR3 reads CASSEKGREFGQPQHF. Written as DNA, the CDR3 is TGTGCCAGCAGTGAGAAAGGCAGGGAATTTGGTCAGCCCCAGCATTTT.

DNA for the CDR3: TGTGCCTGGAGTCGGAATGAAAAACTGTTTTTT. Translating gives CAWSRNEKLFF. V and J are TRBV30 and TRBJ1-4; D remains ambiguous. Germline V gene data show CDR1 as GTSNPN and CDR2 as SVGIG (reference sequence). The V end was cut by 2 bases, the J end by 5 bases, with 3 bases between. This CDR3 is built from 11 residues.

The chain has TRBV14 and TRBJ1-2; TRBD1 matches at 9 bases. The V and J ends lost 2 bases and 2 bases, in that order; junction bases with no gene match: 3. Germline V gene sequence: CDR1 SGHDN, CDR2 FVKESK. CDR3 length: 15 residues. The CDR3 sequence: CASSQWDRENYGYTF. DNA for the CDR3: TGTGCCAGCAGCCAATGGGACAGGGAGAACTATGGCTACACCTTC.